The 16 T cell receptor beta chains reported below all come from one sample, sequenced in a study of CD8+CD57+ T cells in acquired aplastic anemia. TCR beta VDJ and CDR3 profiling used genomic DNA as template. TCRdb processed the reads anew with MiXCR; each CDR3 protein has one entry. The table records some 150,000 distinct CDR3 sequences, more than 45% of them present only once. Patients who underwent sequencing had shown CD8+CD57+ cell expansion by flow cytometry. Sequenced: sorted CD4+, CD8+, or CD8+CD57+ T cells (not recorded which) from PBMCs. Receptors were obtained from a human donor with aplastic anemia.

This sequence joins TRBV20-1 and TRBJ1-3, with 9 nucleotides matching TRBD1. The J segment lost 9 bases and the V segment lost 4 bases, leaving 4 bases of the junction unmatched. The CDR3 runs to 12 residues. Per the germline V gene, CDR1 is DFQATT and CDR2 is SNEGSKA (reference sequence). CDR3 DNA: TGCAGTGCTAAGGGGACAGGGACCACCATATATTTT. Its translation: CSAKGTGTTIYF.

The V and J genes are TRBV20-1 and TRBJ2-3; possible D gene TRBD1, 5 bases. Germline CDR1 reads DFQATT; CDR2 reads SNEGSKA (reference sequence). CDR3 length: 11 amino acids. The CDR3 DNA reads TGCAGCCTCAGGGCCTTGAATACGCAGTATTTT. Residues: CSLRALNTQYF.

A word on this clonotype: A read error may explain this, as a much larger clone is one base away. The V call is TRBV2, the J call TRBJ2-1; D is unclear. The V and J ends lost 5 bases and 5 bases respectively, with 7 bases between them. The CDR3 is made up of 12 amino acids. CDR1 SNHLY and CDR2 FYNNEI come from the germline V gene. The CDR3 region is CASSYSNNEQFF. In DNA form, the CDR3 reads TGTGCCAGCAGTTACTCGAACAATGAGCAGTTCTTC.

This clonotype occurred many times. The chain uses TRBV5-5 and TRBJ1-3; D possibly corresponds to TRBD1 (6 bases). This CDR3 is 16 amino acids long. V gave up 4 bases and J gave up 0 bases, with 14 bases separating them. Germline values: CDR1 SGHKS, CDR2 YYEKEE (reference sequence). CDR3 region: CASSGGWDISGNTIYF. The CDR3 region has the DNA TGTGCCAGCAGCGGCGGATGGGACATCTCTGGAAACACCATATATTTT.

The CDR3 DNA reads TGTGCCAGCGGCGAGTGGTACTCCTACGAGCAGTACTTC. Protein: CASGEWYSYEQYF. The genes are TRBV2 and TRBJ2-7; no reliable D call. Trimming stripped 8 bases from V and 0 bases from J, with 11 bases between. Germline CDR1 reads SNHLY; CDR2 reads FYNNEI. The CDR3 is 13 amino acids.

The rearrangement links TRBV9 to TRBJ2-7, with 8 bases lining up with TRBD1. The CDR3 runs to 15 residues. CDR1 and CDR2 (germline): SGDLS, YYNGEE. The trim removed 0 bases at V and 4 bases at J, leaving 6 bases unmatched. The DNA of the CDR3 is TGTGCCAGCAGCGTAGGGCCGGACAGGGCTTACGAGCAGTACTTC. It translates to CASSVGPDRAYEQYF.

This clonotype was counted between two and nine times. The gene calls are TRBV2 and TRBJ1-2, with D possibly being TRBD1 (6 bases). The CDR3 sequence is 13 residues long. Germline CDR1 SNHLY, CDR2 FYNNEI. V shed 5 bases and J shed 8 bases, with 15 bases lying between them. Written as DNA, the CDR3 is TGTGCCAGCAGTAATACAGGGTTTTGGGGCTACACCTTC. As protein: CASSNTGFWGYTF.

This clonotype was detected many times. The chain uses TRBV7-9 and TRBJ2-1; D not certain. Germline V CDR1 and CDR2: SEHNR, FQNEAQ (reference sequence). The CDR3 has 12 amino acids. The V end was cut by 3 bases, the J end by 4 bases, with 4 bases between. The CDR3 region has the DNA TGTGCCAGCAGCTTGTTATACAATGAGCAGTTCTTC. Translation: CASSLLYNEQFF.

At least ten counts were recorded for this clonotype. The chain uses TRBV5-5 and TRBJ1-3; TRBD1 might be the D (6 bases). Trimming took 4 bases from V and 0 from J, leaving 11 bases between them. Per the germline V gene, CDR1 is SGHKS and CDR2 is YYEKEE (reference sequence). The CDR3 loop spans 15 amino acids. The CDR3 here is CASSRDTRSGNTIYF. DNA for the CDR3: TGTGCCAGCAGCCGGGACACCCGCTCTGGAAACACCATATATTTT.

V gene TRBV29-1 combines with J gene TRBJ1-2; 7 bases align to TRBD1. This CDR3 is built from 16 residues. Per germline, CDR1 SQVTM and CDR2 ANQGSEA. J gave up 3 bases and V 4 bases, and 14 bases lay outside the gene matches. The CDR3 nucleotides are TGCAGCGTTGGAGATCCGGAGGGGGCGCAGTACTATGGCTACACCTTC. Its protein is CSVGDPEGAQYYGYTF. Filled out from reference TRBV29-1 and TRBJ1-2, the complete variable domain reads SAVISQKPSRDICQRGTSLTIQCQVDSQVTMMFWYRQQPGQSLTLIATANQGSEATYESGFVIDKFPISRPNLTFSTLTVSNMSPEDSSIYLCSVGDPEGAQYYGYTFGSGTRLTVV.

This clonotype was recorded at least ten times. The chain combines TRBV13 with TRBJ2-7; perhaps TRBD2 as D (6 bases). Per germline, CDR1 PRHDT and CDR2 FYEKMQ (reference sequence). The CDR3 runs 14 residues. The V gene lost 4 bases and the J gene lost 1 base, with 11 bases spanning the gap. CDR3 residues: CASSSTGTSYEQYF. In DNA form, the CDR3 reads TGTGCCAGCAGCTCCACCGGGACTTCCTACGAGCAGTACTTC.

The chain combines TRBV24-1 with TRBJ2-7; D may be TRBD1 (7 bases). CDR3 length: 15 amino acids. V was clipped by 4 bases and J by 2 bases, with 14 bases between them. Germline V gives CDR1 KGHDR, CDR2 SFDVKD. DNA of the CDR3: TGTGCCACCAGTGACTTGGGCAGGGGGGCCTACGAGCAGTACTTC. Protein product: CATSDLGRGAYEQYF.

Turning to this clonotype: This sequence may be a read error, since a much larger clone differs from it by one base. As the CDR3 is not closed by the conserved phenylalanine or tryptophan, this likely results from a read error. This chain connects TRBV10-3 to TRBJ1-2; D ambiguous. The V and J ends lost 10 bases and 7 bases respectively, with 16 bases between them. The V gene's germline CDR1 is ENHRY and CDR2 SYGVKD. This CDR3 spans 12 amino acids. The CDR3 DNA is TGTGCCAGCAGAGAAGGGTTGCTTGGCTACACCCTC. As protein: CASREGLLGYTL.

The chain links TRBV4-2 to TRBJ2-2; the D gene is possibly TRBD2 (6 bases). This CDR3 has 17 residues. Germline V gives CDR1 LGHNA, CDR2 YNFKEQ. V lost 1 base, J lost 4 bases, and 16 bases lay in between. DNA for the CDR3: TGTGCCAGCAGCCAAGTACGCGGGGCCCGGGGCACCGGGGAGCTGTTTTTT. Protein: CASSQVRGARGTGELFF.

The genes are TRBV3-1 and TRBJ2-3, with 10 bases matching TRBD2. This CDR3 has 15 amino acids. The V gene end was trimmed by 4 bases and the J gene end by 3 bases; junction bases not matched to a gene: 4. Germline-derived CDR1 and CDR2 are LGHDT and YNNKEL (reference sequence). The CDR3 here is CASSPSGGATDTQYF. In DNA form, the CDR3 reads TGTGCCAGCAGCCCCAGCGGGGGGGCTACAGATACGCAGTATTTT.

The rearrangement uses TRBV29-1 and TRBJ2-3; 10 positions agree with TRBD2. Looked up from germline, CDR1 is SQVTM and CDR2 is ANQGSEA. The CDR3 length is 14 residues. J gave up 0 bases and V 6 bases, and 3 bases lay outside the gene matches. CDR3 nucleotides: TGCAGCGTCCGGACTAGCGGAAGCACAGATACGCAGTATTTT. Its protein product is CSVRTSGSTDTQYF.